Shown below are 3 T cell receptor beta chains from a single sample sequenced in a study of blood T cells in healthy people across ages. It was with a sample-barcoded 5' primer and a J-beta primer mix that a second PCR of roughly 7 to 12 cycles was run. TCRdb re-derived calls from the 5' RACE reads in MiXCR, one entry per CDR3 protein. This sample carries about 1 million distinct CDR3 sequences, over 35% of them seen once, and the ten largest clones take over 15%. Sample: blood. Receptors originate from a woman aged 55-70 years in good health.

The CDR3 loop is CSVETGSGEKLFF. DNA for the CDR3: TGCAGCGTTGAGACAGGGTCCGGTGAAAAACTGTTTTTT. The genes are TRBV29-1 and TRBJ1-4; 7 nucleotides match TRBD1. Germline assignment: CDR1 SQVTM and CDR2 ANQGSEA. The CDR3 runs to 13 residues. Germline trimming cut 3 bases from V and 7 bases from J; bases unmatched to any gene: 5.

This chain uses TRBV7-9 with TRBJ2-1, with a weak D call TRBD2 (6 bases). V dropped 6 bases and J dropped 2 bases, with 14 bases sitting between them. This CDR3 contains 15 residues. CDR1 is SEHNR, CDR2 FQNEAQ, per germline (reference sequence). In DNA form, the CDR3 reads TGTGCCAGCAGGTCCCGGGACTCCACCTACAATGAGCAGTTCTTC. Protein sequence: CASRSRDSTYNEQFF.

The V call is TRBV30, the J call TRBJ2-4; possible D gene TRBD2, 5 bases. The J call is in doubt because the DNA end fits TRBJ2-7 better. CDR1 and CDR2 from the germline V gene are GTSNPN and SVGIG (reference sequence). The CDR3 contains 15 residues. CDR3 DNA: TGTGCCTGGAGGAGAGGGAGCGGCGGTGTTTACGAGCAGTACTTC. Translated, it gives CAWRRGSGGVYEQYF.